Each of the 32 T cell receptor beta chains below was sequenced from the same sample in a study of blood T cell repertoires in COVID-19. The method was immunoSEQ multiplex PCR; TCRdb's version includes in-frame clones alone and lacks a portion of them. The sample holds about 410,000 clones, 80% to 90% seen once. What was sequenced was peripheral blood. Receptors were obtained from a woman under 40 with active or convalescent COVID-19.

The CDR3 DNA sequence: TGTGCCAGCAGCTCGGGACAGGGTCAGCCCCAGCATTTT. This gives the protein CASSSGQGQPQHF. The chain links TRBV6-5 to TRBJ1-5; 9 bases match TRBD1. The CDR3 spans 13 residues. J gave up 6 bases and V 6 bases, and 3 bases lay outside the gene matches. Germline lookup yields CDR1 MNHEY and CDR2 SVGAGI.

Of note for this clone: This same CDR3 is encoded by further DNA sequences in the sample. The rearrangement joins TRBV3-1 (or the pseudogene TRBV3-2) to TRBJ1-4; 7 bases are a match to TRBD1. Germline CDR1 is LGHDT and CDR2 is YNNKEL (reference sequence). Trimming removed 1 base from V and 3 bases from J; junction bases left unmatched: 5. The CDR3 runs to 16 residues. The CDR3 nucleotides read TGTGCCAGCAGCCAAGGAGACAGGGCGGCTAATGAAAAACTGTTTTTT. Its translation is CASSQGDRAANEKLFF.

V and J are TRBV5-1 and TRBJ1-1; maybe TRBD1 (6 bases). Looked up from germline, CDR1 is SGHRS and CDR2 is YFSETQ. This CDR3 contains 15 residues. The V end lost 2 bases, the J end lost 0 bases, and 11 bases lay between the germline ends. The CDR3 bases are TGCGCCAGCAGCTTTTACCAGGGGATGAACACTGAAGCTTTCTTT. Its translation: CASSFYQGMNTEAFF.

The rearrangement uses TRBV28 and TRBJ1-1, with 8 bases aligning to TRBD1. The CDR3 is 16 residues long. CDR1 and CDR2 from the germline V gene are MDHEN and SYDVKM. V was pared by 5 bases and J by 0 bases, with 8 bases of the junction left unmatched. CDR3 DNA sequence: TGTGCCAGCAGTCCACGGACAGGGTATGTGAACACTGAAGCTTTCTTT. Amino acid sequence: CASSPRTGYVNTEAFF.

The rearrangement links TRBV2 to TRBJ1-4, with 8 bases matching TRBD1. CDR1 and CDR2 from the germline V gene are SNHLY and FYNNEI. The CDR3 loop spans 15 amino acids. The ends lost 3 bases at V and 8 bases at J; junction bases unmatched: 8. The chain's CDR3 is CASSDYQGAGEKLFF. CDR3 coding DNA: TGTGCCAGCAGTGATTACCAGGGGGCAGGGGAAAAACTGTTTTTT.

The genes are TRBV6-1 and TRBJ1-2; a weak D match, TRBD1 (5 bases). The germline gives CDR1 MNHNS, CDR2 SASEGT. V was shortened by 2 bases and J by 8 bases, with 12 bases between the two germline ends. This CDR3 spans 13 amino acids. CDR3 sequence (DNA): TGTGCCAGCAGTGAACTACAGGAAGGGGGCTACACCTTC. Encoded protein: CASSELQEGGYTF.

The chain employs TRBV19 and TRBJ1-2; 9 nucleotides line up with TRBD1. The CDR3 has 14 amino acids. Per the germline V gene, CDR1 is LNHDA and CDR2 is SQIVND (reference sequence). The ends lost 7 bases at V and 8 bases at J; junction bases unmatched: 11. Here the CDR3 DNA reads TGTGCCAGTACCCGGACAGGGGAGGTCCCCGGCTACACCTTC. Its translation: CASTRTGEVPGYTF.

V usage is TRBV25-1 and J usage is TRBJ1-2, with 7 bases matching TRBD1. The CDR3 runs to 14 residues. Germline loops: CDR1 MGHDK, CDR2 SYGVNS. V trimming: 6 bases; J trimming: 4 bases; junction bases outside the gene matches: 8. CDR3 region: CASSMTGKFYGYTF. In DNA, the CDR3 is TGTGCCAGCAGCATGACAGGGAAATTCTATGGCTACACCTTC.

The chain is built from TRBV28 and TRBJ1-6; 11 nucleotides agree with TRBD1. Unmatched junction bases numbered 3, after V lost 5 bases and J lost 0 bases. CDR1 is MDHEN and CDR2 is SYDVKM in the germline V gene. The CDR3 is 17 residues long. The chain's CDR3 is CASSPGTGGSYNSPLHF. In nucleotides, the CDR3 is TGTGCCAGCAGTCCCGGGACAGGGGGCTCCTATAATTCACCCCTCCACTTT.

The CDR3 loop reads CARLAGSTDTQYF. The CDR3, as DNA: TGTGCCCGATTAGCGGGAAGCACAGATACGCAGTATTTT. The chain links TRBV30 to TRBJ2-3, with 8 bases fitting TRBD2. CDR1 and CDR2 (germline): GTSNPN, SVGIG (reference sequence). Trimming took 8 bases from V and 0 from J; bases not matched to a gene: 4. The CDR3 runs to 13 residues.

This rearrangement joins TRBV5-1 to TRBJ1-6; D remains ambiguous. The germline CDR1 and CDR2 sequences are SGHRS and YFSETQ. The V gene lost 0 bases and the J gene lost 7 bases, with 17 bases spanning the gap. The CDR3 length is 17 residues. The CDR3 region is CASSLAFDRLNNSPLHF. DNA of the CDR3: TGCGCCAGCAGCTTGGCCTTCGACCGACTTAACAATTCACCCCTCCACTTT. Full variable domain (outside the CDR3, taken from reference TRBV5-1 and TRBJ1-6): KAGVTQTPRYLIKTRGQQVTLSCSPISGHRSVSWYQQTPGQGLQFLFEYFSETQRNKGNFPGRFSGRQFSNSRSEMNVSTLELGDSALYLCASSLAFDRLNNSPLHFGNGTRLTVT.

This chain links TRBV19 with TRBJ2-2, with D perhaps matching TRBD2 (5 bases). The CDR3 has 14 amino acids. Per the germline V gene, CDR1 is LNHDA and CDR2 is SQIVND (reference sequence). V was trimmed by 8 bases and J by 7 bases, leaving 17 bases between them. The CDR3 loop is CASWTEDGYGELFF. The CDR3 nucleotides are TGTGCCAGTTGGACGGAGGACGGCTACGGGGAGCTGTTTTTT. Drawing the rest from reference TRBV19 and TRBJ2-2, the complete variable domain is DGGITQSPKYLFRKEGQNVTLSCEQNLNHDAMYWYRQDPGQGLRLIYYSQIVNDFQKGDIAEGYSVSREKKESFPLTVTSAQKNPTAFYLCASWTEDGYGELFFGEGSRLTVL.

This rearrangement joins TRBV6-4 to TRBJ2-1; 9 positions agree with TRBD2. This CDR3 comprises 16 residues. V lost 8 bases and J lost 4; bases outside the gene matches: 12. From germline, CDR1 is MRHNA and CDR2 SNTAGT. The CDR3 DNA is TGTGCCAGCGCCGTGATAGCGGGAGCATCGTACAATGAGCAGTTCTTC. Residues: CASAVIAGASYNEQFF.

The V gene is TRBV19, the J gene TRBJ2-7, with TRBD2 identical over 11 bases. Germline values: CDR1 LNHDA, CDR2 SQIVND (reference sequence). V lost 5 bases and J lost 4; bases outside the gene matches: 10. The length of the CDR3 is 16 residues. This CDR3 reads CASSPRVAGGFYEQYF. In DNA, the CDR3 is TGTGCCAGTAGTCCACGGGTAGCGGGAGGGTTTTACGAGCAGTACTTC.

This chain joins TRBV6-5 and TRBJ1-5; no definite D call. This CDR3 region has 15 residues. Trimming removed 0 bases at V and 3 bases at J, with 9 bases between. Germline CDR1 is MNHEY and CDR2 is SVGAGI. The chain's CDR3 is CASSYSWQINQPQHF. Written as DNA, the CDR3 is TGTGCCAGCAGTTACTCGTGGCAGATCAATCAGCCCCAGCATTTT.

The CDR3 protein is CASSNLRLQSYEQYF. CDR3 in DNA: TGTGCCAGCAGCAACCTTCGCCTACAGTCCTACGAGCAGTACTTC. The gene calls are TRBV21-1 and TRBJ2-7; TRBD1, as called in the table, went unchecked against the DNA. TRBV21-1 is annotated as a pseudogene. CDR3 length equals 15 residues.

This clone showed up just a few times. For the CDR3, the DNA is TGTGCCAGTAGTATACGACAGGTTTTCGCTGAAGCTTTCTTT. Protein product: CASSIRQVFAEAFF. V is TRBV19 and J is TRBJ1-1, with D perhaps matching TRBD1 (6 bases). Germline lookup yields CDR1 LNHDA and CDR2 SQIVND (reference sequence). V was clipped by 2 bases and J by 6 bases, with 13 bases between them. The CDR3 totals 14 residues.

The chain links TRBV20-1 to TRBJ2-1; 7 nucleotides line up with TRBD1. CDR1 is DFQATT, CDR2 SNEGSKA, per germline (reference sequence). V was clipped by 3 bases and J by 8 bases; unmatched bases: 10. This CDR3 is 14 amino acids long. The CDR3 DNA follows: TGCAGTGCTAGTACGACAGGGTTGGGGGATGAGCAGTTCTTC. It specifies CSASTTGLGDEQFF.

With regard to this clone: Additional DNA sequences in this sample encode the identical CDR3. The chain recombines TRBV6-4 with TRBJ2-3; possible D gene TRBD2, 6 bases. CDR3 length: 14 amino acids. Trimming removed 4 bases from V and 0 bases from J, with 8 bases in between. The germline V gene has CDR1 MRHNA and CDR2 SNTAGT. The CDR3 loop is CASSGGASTDTQYF. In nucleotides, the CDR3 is TGTGCCAGCAGTGGCGGGGCGAGCACAGATACGCAGTATTTT.

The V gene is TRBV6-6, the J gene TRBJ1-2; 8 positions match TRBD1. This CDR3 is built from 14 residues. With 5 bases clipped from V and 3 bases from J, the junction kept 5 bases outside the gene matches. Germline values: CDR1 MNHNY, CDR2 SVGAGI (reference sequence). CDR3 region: CASSPGQGDYGYTF. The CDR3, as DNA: TGTGCCAGCAGTCCAGGACAGGGAGACTATGGCTACACCTTC.

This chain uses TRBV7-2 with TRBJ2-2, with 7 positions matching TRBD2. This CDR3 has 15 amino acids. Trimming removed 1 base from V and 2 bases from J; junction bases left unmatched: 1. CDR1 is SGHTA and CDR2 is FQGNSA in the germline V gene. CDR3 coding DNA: TGTGCCAGCAGCTTAGGACTAGCCAACACCGGGGAGCTGTTTTTT. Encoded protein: CASSLGLANTGELFF.

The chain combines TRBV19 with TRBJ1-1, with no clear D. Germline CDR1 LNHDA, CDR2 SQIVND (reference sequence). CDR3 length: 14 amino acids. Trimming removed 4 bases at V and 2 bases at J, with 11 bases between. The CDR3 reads CASSTGSENTEAFF. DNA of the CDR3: TGTGCCAGTAGTACCGGGAGCGAAAACACTGAAGCTTTCTTT.

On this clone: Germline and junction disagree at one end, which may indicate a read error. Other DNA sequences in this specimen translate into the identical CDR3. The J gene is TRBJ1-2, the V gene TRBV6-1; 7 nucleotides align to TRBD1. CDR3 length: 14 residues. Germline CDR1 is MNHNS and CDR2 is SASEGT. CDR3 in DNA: TGTGCCAGCAGTGAAATGGGACAGAAGGAGGGCTACACTTTC. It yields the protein CASSEMGQKEGYTF.

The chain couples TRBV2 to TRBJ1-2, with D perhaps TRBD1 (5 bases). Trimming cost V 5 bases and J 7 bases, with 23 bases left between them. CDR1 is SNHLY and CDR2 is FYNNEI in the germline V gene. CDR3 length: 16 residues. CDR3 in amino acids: CASSPGWGISGGGYTF. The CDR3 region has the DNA TGTGCCAGCAGTCCAGGTTGGGGGATCTCCGGGGGTGGCTACACCTTC.

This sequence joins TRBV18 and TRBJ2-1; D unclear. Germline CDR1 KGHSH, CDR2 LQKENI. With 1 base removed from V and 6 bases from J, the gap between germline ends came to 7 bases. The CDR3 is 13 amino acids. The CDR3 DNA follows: TGTGCCAGCTCACCACAGCTCACCAATGAGCAGTTCTTC. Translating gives CASSPQLTNEQFF.

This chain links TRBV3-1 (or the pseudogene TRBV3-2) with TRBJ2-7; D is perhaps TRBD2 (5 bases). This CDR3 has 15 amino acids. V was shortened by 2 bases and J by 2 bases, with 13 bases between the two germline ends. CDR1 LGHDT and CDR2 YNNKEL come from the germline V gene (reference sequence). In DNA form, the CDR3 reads TGTGCCAGCAGCCAAAGTTTGTCGGGGACCTACGAGCAGTACTTC. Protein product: CASSQSLSGTYEQYF.

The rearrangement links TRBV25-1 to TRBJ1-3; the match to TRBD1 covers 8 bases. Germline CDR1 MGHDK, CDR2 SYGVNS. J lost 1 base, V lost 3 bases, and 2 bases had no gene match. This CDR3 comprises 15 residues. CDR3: CASSEQGASGNTIYF. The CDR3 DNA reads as TGTGCCAGCAGTGAGCAGGGGGCTTCTGGAAACACCATATATTTT.

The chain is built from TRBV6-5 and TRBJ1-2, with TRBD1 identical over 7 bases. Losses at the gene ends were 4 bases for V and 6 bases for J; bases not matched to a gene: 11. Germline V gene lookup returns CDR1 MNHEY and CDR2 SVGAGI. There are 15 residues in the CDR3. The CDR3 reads CASSSPRDSSHGYTF. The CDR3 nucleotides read TGTGCCAGCAGTTCGCCACGGGACAGTTCGCATGGCTACACCTTC.

Written as DNA, the CDR3 is TGCGCCAGCAGCTTGGGGGTTACAGGGAACCACAACACTGAAGCTTTCTTT. Its translation: CASSLGVTGNHNTEAFF. V usage is TRBV5-1 and J usage is TRBJ1-1; weak D call: TRBD1 (6 bases). This CDR3 has 17 amino acids. The V end lost 0 bases, the J end lost 2 bases, and 17 bases lay between the germline ends. CDR1 and CDR2 (germline): SGHRS, YFSETQ.

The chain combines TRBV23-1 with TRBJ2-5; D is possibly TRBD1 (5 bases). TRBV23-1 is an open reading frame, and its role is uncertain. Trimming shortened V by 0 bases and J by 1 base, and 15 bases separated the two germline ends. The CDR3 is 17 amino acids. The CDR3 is CASSQSWFQDTQETQYF. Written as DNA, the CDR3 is TGCGCCAGCAGTCAATCGTGGTTCCAGGACACCCAAGAGACCCAGTACTTC.

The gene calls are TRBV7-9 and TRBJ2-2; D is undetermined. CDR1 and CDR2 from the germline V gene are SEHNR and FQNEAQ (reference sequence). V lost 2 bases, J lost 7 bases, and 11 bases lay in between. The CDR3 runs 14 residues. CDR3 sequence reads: CASSLSETDGELFF. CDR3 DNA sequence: TGTGCCAGCAGCTTAAGCGAGACCGACGGGGAGCTGTTTTTT.

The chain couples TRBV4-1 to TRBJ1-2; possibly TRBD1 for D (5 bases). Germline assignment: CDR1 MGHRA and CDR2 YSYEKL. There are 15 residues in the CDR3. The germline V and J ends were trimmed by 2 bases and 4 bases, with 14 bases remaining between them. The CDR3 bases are TGCGCCAGCAGCCAACCGGGACGGACTACCTATGGCTACACCTTC. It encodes CASSQPGRTTYGYTF.